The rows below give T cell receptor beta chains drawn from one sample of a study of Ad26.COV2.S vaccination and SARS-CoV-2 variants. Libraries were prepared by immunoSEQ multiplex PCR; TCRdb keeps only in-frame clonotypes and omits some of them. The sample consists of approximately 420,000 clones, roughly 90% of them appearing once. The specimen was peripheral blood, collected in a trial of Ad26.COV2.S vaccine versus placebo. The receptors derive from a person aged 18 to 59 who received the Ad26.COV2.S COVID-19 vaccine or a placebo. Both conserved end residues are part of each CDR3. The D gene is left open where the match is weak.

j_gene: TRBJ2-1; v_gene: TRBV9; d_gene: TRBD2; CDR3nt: TGTGCCAGCAGCGGGTCGCGGGGGGCCTACAATGAGCAGTTCTTC; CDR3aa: CASSGSRGAYNEQFF
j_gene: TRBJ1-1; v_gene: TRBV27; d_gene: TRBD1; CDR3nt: TGTGCCAGCAGGACCAACAGGGGGGACACTGAAGCTTTCTTT; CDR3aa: CASRTNRGDTEAFF
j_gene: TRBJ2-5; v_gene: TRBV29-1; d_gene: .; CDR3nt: TGCAGCGTTGTTAGTTTGGGGGACAACCAAGAGACCCAGTACTTC; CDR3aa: CSVVSLGDNQETQYF
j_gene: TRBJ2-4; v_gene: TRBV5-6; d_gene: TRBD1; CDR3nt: TGTGCCAGCAGCCCACGGCGGACAGGCATTCAGTACTTC; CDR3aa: CASSPRRTGIQYF
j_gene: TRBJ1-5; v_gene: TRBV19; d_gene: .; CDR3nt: TGTGCCAGTAGTATCAGGGTCAATCAGCCCCAGCATTTT; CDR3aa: CASSIRVNQPQHF
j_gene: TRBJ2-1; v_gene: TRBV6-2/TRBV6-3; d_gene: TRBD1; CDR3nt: TGTGCCAGCAGTTACCTGGACAGGGAGAATGAGCAGTTCTTC; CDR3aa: CASSYLDRENEQFF
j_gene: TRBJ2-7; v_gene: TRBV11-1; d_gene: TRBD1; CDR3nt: TGTGCCAGCAGCACAGGGGGCGCGGGTTACGAGCAGTACTTC; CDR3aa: CASSTGGAGYEQYF
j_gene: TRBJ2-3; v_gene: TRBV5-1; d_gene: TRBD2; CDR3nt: TGCGCCAGCAGCCCCCGGACTAGCGGGGGGTCCACAGATACGCAGTATTTT; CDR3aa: CASSPRTSGGSTDTQYF
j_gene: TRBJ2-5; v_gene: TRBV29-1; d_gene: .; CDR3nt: TGCAGCGTCAACCGGGACATCCAAGAGACCCAGTACTTC; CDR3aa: CSVNRDIQETQYF
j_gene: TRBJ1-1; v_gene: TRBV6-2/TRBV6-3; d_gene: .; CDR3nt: TGTGCCAGCAGTTACTCAGGGGGCACTGAAGCTTTCTTT; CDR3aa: CASSYSGGTEAFF